This T cell receptor beta chain was obtained from a study of blood T cell repertoires in COVID-19. In the authors' workflow: Researchers report that nucleated cell counts were estimated from reference gene primer amplification. The repertoire was sequenced with immunoSEQ multiplex PCR; TCRdb's copy has only in-frame clones and lacks some. That table furnishes V, J and clone size, whereas the DNA furnished D and trimming. The repertoire consists of around 250,000 clones, with approximately 85% occurring once and the leading ten covering around 2%. The junction had 8 bases not matched to a gene; V was cut back by 4 bases and J by 1 base. Germline CDR1 SGDLS, CDR2 YYNGEE. The CDR3 is 17 residues long.

This TCR was sampled from a woman aged 45-65 years who had recovered from COVID-19. J is TRBJ2-4 and V is TRBV9; 10 bases agree with TRBD1. The sample consisted of PBMCs or T cells enriched from blood (not recorded which). The CDR3 DNA is TGTGCCAGCAGCCCTCAGGGACAGGGGACGGCCAAAAACATTCAGTACTTC. Protein sequence: CASSPQGQGTAKNIQYF.